This T cell receptor (beta chain) stems from a study of technical replicates of blood from several donors. V lost 7 bases, J lost 4 bases, and 17 bases lay in between. This CDR3 spans 14 amino acids. Germline assignment: CDR1 MNHNY and CDR2 SVGAGI (reference sequence). The repertoire was sequenced with immunoSEQ multiplex PCR; TCRdb's copy has only in-frame clones and lacks some. The repertoire includes roughly 71,000 clones, roughly 92% of them detected once, and approximately 0.34% sits in the top ten. The receptor's source is a human donor in good health. Sequenced: T cells isolated from PBMCs. The rearrangement joins TRBV6-6 to TRBJ2-7; no reliable D call. DNA for the CDR3: TGTGCCAGCATAGGCGGCCCCGAGGTGTACGAGCAGTACTTC. Translation gives CASIGGPEVYEQYF.